The clone carrying this T cell receptor beta chain was seen more than once but under ten times. Its antigen is not known. This sample stems from a study of blood T cells in healthy people across ages. Total RNA amounts of at least 6 micrograms were extracted per sample. Germline assignment: CDR1 DFQATT and CDR2 SNEGSKA (reference sequence). The CDR3 length is 13 residues. General study results and limits: The study lacked donor CMV status, which possibly confounded expanded clonotype changes.

A second PCR, run for roughly 6 to 11 cycles, used a sample-barcoded 5' primer plus a J-beta primer mix. TCRdb called the 5' RACE reads again in MiXCR, with one record for every CDR3 protein. The sample lists 950,000 to 1,200,000 distinct CDR3 sequences; more than 30% were seen once. The clonotype originates from a man between 18 and 35 years old in good health. V and J are TRBV20-1 and TRBJ2-1, with D perhaps matching TRBD1 or TRBD2 (5 bases each). The DNA end lines up better with TRBJ2-7; the J call may be wrong. The sequenced sample consisted of blood. For the CDR3, the DNA is TGCAGGGGGACGGGGAGCTCCTACAATGAGCAGTACTTC. Its translation is CRGTGSSYNEQYF.